This entry lists 29 T cell receptor beta chains sequenced from one sample in a study of CD8 T cells in ankylosing spondylitis. The antigens of these receptors remain unknown. Study outcomes and limitations: Typical of ankylosing spondylitis blood, it appeared, was a TCR beta motif of fewer than ten highly homologous variants.

MiXCR, run by TCRdb on the 5' RACE reads, gives a single entry per CDR3 protein. The sample shows hundreds of thousands of distinct CDR3 sequences, under 20% of them seen only once. The material sequenced was blood, either unsorted or a sorted T cell fraction (not recorded which). The receptors shown here come from a male donor with ankylosing spondylitis.

This clonotype occurred a few times. The chain joins TRBV2 to TRBJ1-6; D perhaps matches TRBD1 (5 bases). From germline, CDR1 is SNHLY and CDR2 FYNNEI. V was shortened by 3 bases and J by 0 bases, with 6 bases between the two germline ends. The length of the CDR3 is 15 residues. CDR3 DNA: TGTGCCAGCAGTGATCAGGGCTCCTATAATTCACCCCTCCACTTT. Its translation: CASSDQGSYNSPLHF.

This chain connects TRBV6-2 or TRBV6-3 to TRBJ2-2, with 8 bases lining up with TRBD2. Germline V CDR1 and CDR2: MNHEY, SVGEGT. There are 16 residues in the CDR3. Trimming removed 8 bases from V and 0 bases from J; junction bases left unmatched: 8. The CDR3 DNA follows: TGTGCCAGCCTAAAGCGGCGGGGGGCGAACACCGGGGAGCTGTTTTTT. This codes for CASLKRRGANTGELFF.

The J gene is TRBJ2-2, the V gene TRBV6-2 or TRBV6-3; D gene uncertain. Germline values: CDR1 MNHEY, CDR2 SVGEGT. Trimming left V 5 bases short and J 9 bases short, with 13 bases between. The CDR3 length is 13 residues. The CDR3 bases are TGTGCCAGCAGTCGCCCGGATGGCAGGGAGCTGTTTTTT. Residues: CASSRPDGRELFF.

This clonotype was seen a few times. The chain recombines TRBV5-1 with TRBJ2-3, with a possible D match to TRBD1 (5 bases). The V and J ends lost 2 bases and 0 bases respectively, with 10 bases between them. The germline gives CDR1 SGHRS, CDR2 YFSETQ. The CDR3 covers 15 residues. The CDR3 sequence is CASSLEGVSTDTQYF. In DNA, the CDR3 is TGCGCCAGCAGCTTAGAAGGGGTCAGCACAGATACGCAGTATTTT.

Here the CDR3 reads CASSRNGLAGDEQYF. DNA of the CDR3: TGCGCCAGCAGCCGCAACGGACTAGCGGGAGACGAGCAGTACTTC. The chain carries TRBV4-1 and TRBJ2-7, with 13 nucleotides matching TRBD2. This CDR3 has 15 amino acids. The trim removed 4 bases at V and 5 bases at J, leaving 5 bases unmatched. The V gene's germline CDR1 is MGHRA and CDR2 YSYEKL.

The chain links TRBV7-9 to TRBJ2-3, with TRBD2 matching over 10 bases. The ends lost 6 bases at V and 5 bases at J; junction bases unmatched: 11. Germline loops: CDR1 SEHNR, CDR2 FQNEAQ (reference sequence). CDR3 length equals 16 residues. CDR3: CASRTLAGASRDTQYF. DNA for the CDR3: TGTGCCAGCAGAACTCTAGCGGGGGCCAGTAGAGATACGCAGTATTTT. The variable domain in full, with the rest retrieved from reference TRBV7-9 and TRBJ2-3, is DTGVSQNPRHKITKRGQNVTFRCDPISEHNRLYWYRQTLGQGPEFLTYFQNEAQLEKSRLLSDRFSAERPKGSFSTLEIQRTEQGDSAMYLCASRTLAGASRDTQYFGPGTRLTVL.

This clonotype was counted only a few times. V usage is TRBV28 and J usage is TRBJ2-1; TRBD2 aligns across 9 bases. In germline, CDR1 is MDHEN, CDR2 SYDVKM. The CDR3 runs to 14 residues. Losses at the gene ends were 6 bases for V and 10 bases for J; bases not matched to a gene: 10. The CDR3 loop reads CASSPLLAGREQFF. In DNA, the CDR3 is TGTGCCAGCAGCCCCCTTCTAGCGGGACGAGAGCAGTTCTTC.

The genes are TRBV29-1 and TRBJ1-2; weak D call: TRBD1 (5 bases). There are 14 residues in the CDR3. From germline, CDR1 is SQVTM and CDR2 ANQGSEA. Between the trimmed V and J ends, which lost 3 bases and 3 bases, there was a span of 14 bases. DNA for the CDR3: TGCAGCGTTGACCCCGGGTTGGGGGACTATGGCTACACCTTC. It specifies CSVDPGLGDYGYTF.

The gene calls are TRBV29-1 and TRBJ1-2; D is perhaps TRBD1 (5 bases). Trimming shortened V by 4 bases and J by 5 bases, and 11 bases separated the two germline ends. CDR3 size: 12 residues. Germline V gives CDR1 SQVTM, CDR2 ANQGSEA. The CDR3 reads CSVVAGIYGYTF. The CDR3 DNA sequence: TGCAGCGTTGTAGCAGGGATATATGGCTACACCTTC.

The sample holds many counts of this clonotype. J is TRBJ2-7 and V is TRBV5-1; 7 bases match TRBD1. Germline V gene lookup returns CDR1 SGHRS and CDR2 YFSETQ. Trimming took 4 bases from V and 2 from J; bases not matched to a gene: 12. This CDR3 has 16 residues. Here the CDR3 DNA reads TGCGCCAGCAGCCCCCGACCCGGGACAGAAACCTACGAGCAGTACTTC. It is translated as CASSPRPGTETYEQYF. The full variable domain, rest sourced from reference TRBV5-1 and TRBJ2-7, is KAGVTQTPRYLIKTRGQQVTLSCSPISGHRSVSWYQQTPGQGLQFLFEYFSETQRNKGNFPGRFSGRQFSNSRSEMNVSTLELGDSALYLCASSPRPGTETYEQYFGPGTRLTVT.

This clonotype was observed a handful of times. The chain joins TRBV12-3 or TRBV12-4 to TRBJ2-2, with 7 nucleotides matching TRBD1. Trimming took 6 bases from V and 5 from J; bases not matched to a gene: 9. The CDR3 is 15 residues long. DNA of the CDR3: TGTGCCAGCAGACTCGACAGGGTGGGGACCGGGGAGCTGTTTTTT. It codes for CASRLDRVGTGELFF.

This clonotype was counted between two and nine times. This sequence joins TRBV7-9 and TRBJ2-7, with 7 bases aligning to TRBD1. V shed 5 bases, J shed 7 bases, and the junction held 14 bases outside the gene matches. The CDR3 loop spans 15 amino acids. The germline V gene encodes CDR1 SEHNR and CDR2 FQNEAQ (reference sequence). CDR3 protein: CASSRTPTGLGEQYF. CDR3 DNA: TGTGCCAGCAGCCGAACACCGACAGGGCTGGGAGAGCAGTACTTC. Looking up the rest from reference TRBV7-9 and TRBJ2-7 gives the full variable domain: DTGVSQNPRHKITKRGQNVTFRCDPISEHNRLYWYRQTLGQGPEFLTYFQNEAQLEKSRLLSDRFSAERPKGSFSTLEIQRTEQGDSAMYLCASSRTPTGLGEQYFGPGTRLTVT.

This clonotype was counted at least ten times. V usage is TRBV20-1 and J usage is TRBJ2-7; 7 nucleotides line up with TRBD2. Trimming cost V 1 base and J 2 bases; bases outside gene matches: 14. CDR1 is DFQATT and CDR2 is SNEGSKA in the germline V gene (reference sequence). CDR3 size: 17 residues. CDR3: CSARGIASGMWPYEQYF. CDR3 DNA sequence: TGCAGTGCTAGAGGAATTGCTAGCGGAATGTGGCCCTACGAGCAGTACTTC.

The chain joins TRBV10-3 to TRBJ1-4, with a possible D match to TRBD1 (5 bases). The germline V gene has CDR1 ENHRY and CDR2 SYGVKD. The CDR3 spans 14 residues. Trimming removed 2 bases from V and 8 bases from J, with 12 bases in between. DNA of the CDR3: TGTGCCATCAGTGAGGGGGGGAAGTCCGAAAAACTGTTTTTT. Translating it yields CAISEGGKSEKLFF.

The rearrangement joins TRBV20-1 to TRBJ2-3, with 11 bases matching TRBD2. The CDR3 consists of 15 residues. The V gene end was trimmed by 2 bases and the J gene end by 0 bases; junction bases not matched to a gene: 1. Per germline, CDR1 DFQATT and CDR2 SNEGSKA (reference sequence). CDR3 loop: CSARRTSGSTDTQYF. DNA for the CDR3: TGCAGTGCTAGAAGGACTAGCGGGAGCACAGATACGCAGTATTTT.

The J gene is TRBJ1-4, the V gene TRBV12-3 or TRBV12-4; 10 nucleotides line up with TRBD1. Trimming at V came to 1 base and at J to 11 bases, leaving 4 bases not matched to a gene. This CDR3 is built from 14 residues. The CDR3 here is CASSLGQGAGKLFF. The CDR3 bases are TGTGCCAGCAGTTTAGGACAGGGGGCGGGGAAACTGTTTTTT.

This clonotype was counted ten times or more. The V call is TRBV12-3 or TRBV12-4, the J call TRBJ1-4; D unclear. With 4 bases removed from V and 4 bases from J, the gap between germline ends came to 13 bases. This CDR3 is 15 amino acids long. The CDR3 reads CASSSRGQFNEKLFF. The CDR3 coding sequence is TGTGCCAGCAGTTCCCGCGGGCAGTTTAATGAAAAACTGTTTTTT.

The CDR3 coding sequence is TGTGCCAGCAGTTTATTGGTTCAGCCCCAGCATTTT. Its translation is CASSLLVQPQHF. This chain uses TRBV28 with TRBJ1-5; no reliable D call. V was pared by 1 base and J by 6 bases, with 4 bases between. This CDR3 region has 12 residues. Germline loops: CDR1 MDHEN, CDR2 SYDVKM.

This clonotype came up a few times. The gene calls are TRBV3-1 and TRBJ1-2; D is unresolved. Germline lookup yields CDR1 LGHDT and CDR2 YNNKEL (reference sequence). This CDR3 is built from 15 residues. V was shortened by 2 bases and J by 4 bases, with 14 bases between the two germline ends. The CDR3 coding sequence is TGTGCCAGCAGCCAAAGACGGTCTGACATCTATGGCTACACCTTC. It encodes CASSQRRSDIYGYTF.

This clonotype was counted a few times. This chain links TRBV15 with TRBJ2-1; either TRBD1 or TRBD2 may supply D (5 bases each). V was clipped by 4 bases and J by 4 bases, with 11 bases between them. Germline CDR1 and CDR2: LNHNV and YYDKDF (reference sequence). The CDR3 has 14 amino acids. For the CDR3, the DNA is TGTGCCACCAGCACCCCGGGGCGGTACAATGAGCAGTTCTTC. It encodes CATSTPGRYNEQFF.

The V call is TRBV5-8, the J call TRBJ1-1, with D maybe TRBD1 (6 bases). The germline V gene has CDR1 SGHTS and CDR2 YDEGEE. The germline V and J ends were trimmed by 4 bases and 5 bases, with 18 bases remaining between them. This CDR3 spans 15 amino acids. This CDR3 is CASSEVRGVKTEAFF. CDR3 in DNA: TGTGCCAGCAGCGAAGTCAGGGGAGTTAAGACTGAAGCTTTCTTT.

V is TRBV5-1 and J is TRBJ2-2, with D uncertain. CDR1 SGHRS and CDR2 YFSETQ come from the germline V gene. The V end lost 0 bases, the J end lost 5 bases, and 8 bases lay between the germline ends. The CDR3 contains 14 residues. Written as DNA, the CDR3 is TGCGCCAGCAGCTTGGGTGGCGAGACCGGGGAGCTGTTTTTT. This encodes CASSLGGETGELFF.

The chain has TRBV5-1 and TRBJ1-1; D is uncertain. Germline CDR1 and CDR2: SGHRS and YFSETQ. V gave up 4 bases and J gave up 3 bases, with 16 bases separating them. The CDR3 extends over 15 amino acids. As DNA, the CDR3 is TGCGCCAGCAGCCCTAGGCTAGGCCCGGACACTGAAGCTTTCTTT. Translated, it gives CASSPRLGPDTEAFF.

This chain connects TRBV11-3 to TRBJ2-1; perhaps TRBD2 as D (6 bases). The CDR3 extends over 13 amino acids. The germline V gene has CDR1 SGHNT and CDR2 YENEEA. Trimming pared 5 bases from V and 9 bases from J, leaving 14 bases between. As DNA, the CDR3 is TGTGCCAGCAGCCGACTAGTGAGGGGTGAGCAGTTCTTC. Protein sequence: CASSRLVRGEQFF. Based on the CDR3 plus reference TRBV11-3 and TRBJ2-1, the full variable domain is EAGVVQSPRYKIIEKKQPVAFWCNPISGHNTLYWYLQNLGQGPELLIRYENEEAVDDSQLPKDRFSAERLKGVDSTLKIQPAELGDSAVYLCASSRLVRGEQFFGPGTRLTVL.

This sequence joins TRBV20-1 and TRBJ2-3; D gene uncertain. The V gene's germline CDR1 is DFQATT and CDR2 SNEGSKA (reference sequence). The CDR3 runs to 16 residues. V lost 6 bases to trimming and J lost 2 bases, with 21 bases between them. The CDR3 DNA follows: TGCAGTGCCACCCGCCACGGTGGAAGCGCCACAGATACGCAGTATTTT. Amino acid sequence: CSATRHGGSATDTQYF.

This clonotype was seen only a few times. The chain combines TRBV25-1 with TRBJ2-1, with D unresolved. Trimming removed 8 bases at V and 2 bases at J, with 7 bases between. Germline CDR1 reads MGHDK; CDR2 reads SYGVNS. The CDR3 runs to 12 residues. The CDR3 nucleotides read TGTGCCAGCGGCTATGCCTACAATGAGCAGTTCTTC. Translation gives CASGYAYNEQFF.

The V gene is TRBV20-1, the J gene TRBJ2-1; D may correspond to TRBD1 or TRBD2 (6 bases each). The CDR3 is made up of 16 amino acids. V was clipped by 6 bases and J by 1 base, with 19 bases between them. The germline gives CDR1 DFQATT, CDR2 SNEGSKA (reference sequence). CDR3 nucleotide sequence: TGCAGTGCCTCAGGGGCCTTTGCGGGGTCCTACAATGAGCAGTTCTTC. Its translation: CSASGAFAGSYNEQFF.

The chain joins TRBV5-4 to TRBJ2-2; TRBD2 aligns across 11 bases. The germline V gene has CDR1 SGHNT and CDR2 YYREEE (reference sequence). Unmatched junction bases numbered 7, after V lost 4 bases and J lost 5 bases. The CDR3 has 16 residues. The DNA of the CDR3 is TGTGCCAGCAGCGGTCGTAGCGGGGGGGTTACCGGGGAGCTGTTTTTT. Translated, it gives CASSGRSGGVTGELFF.

The chain couples TRBV20-1 to TRBJ1-5; D is uncertain. V was cut by 1 base and J by 6 bases, with 7 bases left in between. The germline V gene encodes CDR1 DFQATT and CDR2 SNEGSKA (reference sequence). The length of the CDR3 is 12 residues. The CDR3 nucleotides read TGCAGTGCTAGAGGGGTGGCTCAGCCCCAGCATTTT. This encodes CSARGVAQPQHF.